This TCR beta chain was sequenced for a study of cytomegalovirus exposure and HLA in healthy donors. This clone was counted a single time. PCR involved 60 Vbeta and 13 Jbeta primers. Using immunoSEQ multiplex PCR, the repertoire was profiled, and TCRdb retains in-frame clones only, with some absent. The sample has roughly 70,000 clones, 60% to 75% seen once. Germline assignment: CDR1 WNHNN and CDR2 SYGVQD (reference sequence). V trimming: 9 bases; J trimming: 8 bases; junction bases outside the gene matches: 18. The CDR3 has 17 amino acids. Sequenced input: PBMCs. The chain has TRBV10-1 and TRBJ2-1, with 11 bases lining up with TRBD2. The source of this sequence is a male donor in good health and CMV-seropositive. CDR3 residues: CARGTFIIAGGPHEQFF. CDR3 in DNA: TGCGCCAGGGGAACCTTCATAATAGCGGGAGGGCCCCATGAGCAGTTCTTC.